The following is a TCR beta chain sequence with its context. Its antigen is currently unknown. The data were taken from a study of T cell responses to AZD1222 COVID-19 vaccine. General study points: Females outnumbered males among donors, who were mostly white British; clonal diversity was possibly underestimated.

Method: immunoSEQ multiplex PCR; TCRdb's copy keeps in-frame clones and lacks some. Among about 120,000 clones listed, about 92% were seen once. J lost 2 bases, V lost 7 bases, and 8 bases had no gene match. This CDR3 comprises 17 residues. Germline lookup yields CDR1 SGHRS and CDR2 YFSETQ. The gene calls are TRBV5-1 and TRBJ2-3, with 15 bases that match TRBD2. The source material was peripheral blood, sampled 28 days after the second AZD1222 dose. The receptor comes from an adult who received the AZD1222 COVID-19 vaccine. CDR3 nucleotides: TGCGCCAGCGGCCCGGGACTAGCGGGGGGACACACAGATACGCAGTATTTT. Its protein product is CASGPGLAGGHTDTQYF.